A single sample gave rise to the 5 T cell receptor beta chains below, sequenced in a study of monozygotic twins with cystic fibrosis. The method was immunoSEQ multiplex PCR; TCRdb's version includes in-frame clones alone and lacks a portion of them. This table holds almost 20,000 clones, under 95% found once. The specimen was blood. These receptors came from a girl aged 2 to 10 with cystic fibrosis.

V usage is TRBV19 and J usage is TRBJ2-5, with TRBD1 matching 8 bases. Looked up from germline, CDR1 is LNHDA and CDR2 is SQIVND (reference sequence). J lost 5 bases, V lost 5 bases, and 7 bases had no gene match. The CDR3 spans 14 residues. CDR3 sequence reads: CASSPGQGWETQYF. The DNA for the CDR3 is TGTGCCAGTAGTCCCGGACAGGGCTGGGAGACCCAGTACTTC. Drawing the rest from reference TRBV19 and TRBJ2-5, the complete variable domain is DGGITQSPKYLFRKEGQNVTLSCEQNLNHDAMYWYRQDPGQGLRLIYYSQIVNDFQKGDIAEGYSVSREKKESFPLTVTSAQKNPTAFYLCASSPGQGWETQYFGPGTRLLVL.

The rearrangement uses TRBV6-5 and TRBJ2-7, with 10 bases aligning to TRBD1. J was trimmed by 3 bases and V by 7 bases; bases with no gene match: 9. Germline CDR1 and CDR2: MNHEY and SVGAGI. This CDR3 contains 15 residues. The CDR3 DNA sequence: TGTGCCAGCATTCAGTCCGGGACAGGGGTCTACGAGCAGTACTTC. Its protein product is CASIQSGTGVYEQYF.

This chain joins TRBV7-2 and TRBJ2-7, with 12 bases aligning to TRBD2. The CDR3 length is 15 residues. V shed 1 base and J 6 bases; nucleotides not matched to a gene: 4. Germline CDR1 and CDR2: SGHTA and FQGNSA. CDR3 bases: TGTGCCAGCAGCTTAGTAACACTAGCGGGGGGCGAGCAGTACTTC. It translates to CASSLVTLAGGEQYF.

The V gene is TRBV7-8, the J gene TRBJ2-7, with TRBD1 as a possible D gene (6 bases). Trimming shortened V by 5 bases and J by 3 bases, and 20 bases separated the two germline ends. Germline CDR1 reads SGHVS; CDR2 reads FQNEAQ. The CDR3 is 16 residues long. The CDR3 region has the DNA TGTGCCAGCAGCCCCCGGATACAGGGTATAGACTACGAGCAGTACTTC. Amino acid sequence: CASSPRIQGIDYEQYF.

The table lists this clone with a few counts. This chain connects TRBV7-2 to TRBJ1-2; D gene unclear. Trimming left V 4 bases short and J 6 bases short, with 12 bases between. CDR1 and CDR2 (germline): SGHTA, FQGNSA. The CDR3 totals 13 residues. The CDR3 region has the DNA TGTGCCAGCAGCTCCAGATGGTGGGATGGCTACACCTTC. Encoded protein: CASSSRWWDGYTF.